These T cell receptor beta chains were read from a single sample in a study of blood T cell repertoires in COVID-19. Here immunoSEQ multiplex PCR was the method, and the copy in TCRdb shows in-frame clones only, minus some. The sample contains hundreds of thousands of clones, about 87% of which appear only once. Sequenced material: PBMCs or T cells enriched from blood (not recorded which). The source is a man aged 30 to 45 who had recovered from COVID-19. CDR3s include the opening cysteine and the closing phenylalanine or tryptophan. D genes are given only for firm matches. Clone size, where shown, is once, few, many, or a class for clones that have expanded.

v_gene: TRBV28
abundance: NA
d_gene: NA
j_gene: TRBJ2-5
CDR3aa: CASSRGLETQYF
CDR3nt: TGTGCCAGCAGTCGAGGGTTAGAGACCCAGTACTTC

v_gene: TRBV10-3
abundance: NA
d_gene: TRBD2
j_gene: TRBJ2-2
CDR3aa: CAISELAGGNTGELFF
CDR3nt: TGTGCCATCAGTGAGCTAGCGGGGGGGAACACCGGGGAGCTGTTTTTT

v_gene: TRBV19
abundance: NA
d_gene: TRBD1
j_gene: TRBJ2-2
CDR3aa: CASSLQGTGELFF
CDR3nt: TGTGCCAGTAGTTTACAGGGGACCGGGGAGCTGTTTTTT

v_gene: TRBV6-5
abundance: few
d_gene: NA
j_gene: TRBJ2-5
CDR3aa: CASRLGGEETQYF
CDR3nt: TGTGCCAGCAGACTAGGAGGAGAAGAGACCCAGTACTTC

v_gene: TRBV30
abundance: NA
d_gene: NA
j_gene: TRBJ2-7
CDR3aa: CAWGDTYEQYF
CDR3nt: TGTGCCTGGGGGGACACCTACGAGCAGTACTTC

v_gene: TRBV7-9
abundance: NA
d_gene: NA
j_gene: TRBJ2-1
CDR3aa: CASSLTGRRSSYNEQFF
CDR3nt: TGTGCCAGCAGCTTGACCGGGAGAAGAAGCTCCTACAATGAGCAGTTCTTC

v_gene: TRBV15
abundance: NA
d_gene: NA
j_gene: TRBJ2-2
CDR3aa: CATSRLTGLANTGELFF
CDR3nt: TGTGCCACCAGCAGATTAACAGGCCTGGCGAACACCGGGGAGCTGTTTTTT

v_gene: TRBV7-2
abundance: NA
d_gene: TRBD1
j_gene: TRBJ2-2
CDR3aa: CASSPRQGDNTGELFF
CDR3nt: TGTGCCAGCAGCCCGAGACAGGGGGATAACACCGGGGAGCTGTTTTTT

v_gene: TRBV7-2
abundance: NA
d_gene: TRBD1
j_gene: TRBJ2-7
CDR3aa: CASSRGTGNGNEQYF
CDR3nt: TGTGCCAGCAGCAGAGGGACAGGGAACGGGAACGAGCAGTACTTC

v_gene: TRBV7-7
abundance: NA
d_gene: NA
j_gene: TRBJ2-2
CDR3aa: CASSLNPGLNTGELFF
CDR3nt: TGTGCTAGCAGCTTAAACCCAGGATTGAACACCGGGGAGCTGTTTTTT